This paragraph reports one TCR beta chain. The antigen remains unidentified. These data come from a study of shared clonotypes between healthy human individuals. Germline-derived CDR1 and CDR2 are SEHNR and FQNEAQ (reference sequence). The CDR3 is 17 residues long. Trimming took 4 bases from V and 1 from J; bases not matched to a gene: 11. Here immunoSEQ multiplex PCR was the method, and the copy in TCRdb shows in-frame clones only, minus some. The repertoire includes approximately 720,000 clones, about 91% of them detected once, and approximately 22% sits in the top ten. CD45RO-negative cells were positively selected for CCR7, leaving out terminally differentiated effector memory CD45RA+ cells. Healthy HIV-negative adults without recent acute infections or vaccinations served as donors. Overall study findings and caveats: In four donors, approximately 5% of naive CD4 clonotypes appeared in common.

The gene calls are TRBV7-9 and TRBJ2-7; 9 nucleotides match TRBD2. This receptor was taken from a man under 40 in good health. The specimen was naive CD8+ T cells sorted from blood. DNA for the CDR3: TGTGCCAGCAGCTCAGACCTTAGCGGGAGAGGTTCCTACGAGCAGTACTTC. Protein: CASSSDLSGRGSYEQYF.